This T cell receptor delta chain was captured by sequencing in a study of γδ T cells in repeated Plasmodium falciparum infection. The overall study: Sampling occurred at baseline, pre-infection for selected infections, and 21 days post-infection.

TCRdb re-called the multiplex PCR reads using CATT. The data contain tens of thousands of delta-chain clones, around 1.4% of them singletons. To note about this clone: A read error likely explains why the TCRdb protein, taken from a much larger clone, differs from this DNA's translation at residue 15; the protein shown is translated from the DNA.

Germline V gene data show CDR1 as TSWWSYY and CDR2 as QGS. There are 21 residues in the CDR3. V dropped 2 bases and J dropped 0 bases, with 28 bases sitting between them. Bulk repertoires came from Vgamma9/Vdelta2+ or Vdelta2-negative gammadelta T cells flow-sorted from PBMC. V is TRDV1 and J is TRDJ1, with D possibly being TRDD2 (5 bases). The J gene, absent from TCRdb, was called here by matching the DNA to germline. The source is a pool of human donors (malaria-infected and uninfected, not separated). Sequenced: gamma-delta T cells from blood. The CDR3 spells CALGEGFTYVPTHRHTDKLIF. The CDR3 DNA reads TGTGCTCTTGGGGAAGGTTTCACCTACGTCCCTACTCATAGGCACACCGATAAACTCATCTTT.